This TCR beta chain was captured in a study of T cell changes during pregnancy in multiple sclerosis. This clone was counted once. Data came from immunoSEQ multiplex PCR; TCRdb stores just in-frame clones and leaves some out. The repertoire holds tens of thousands of clones, roughly 92% seen once, with 2% in the top ten. V trimming: 2 bases; J trimming: 3 bases; junction bases outside the gene matches: 1. CDR3 length equals 13 residues. Per the germline V gene, CDR1 is SGHKS and CDR2 is YYEKEE (reference sequence). The TCR was taken from a female donor in good health, enrolled as a control in a pregnancy study. This sequence joins TRBV5-5 and TRBJ2-5, with TRBD1 matching over 7 bases. Source: peripheral blood, taken in the third trimester of pregnancy. The CDR3 DNA is TGTGCCAGCAGCTTAACAGGGGAAGAGACCCAGTACTTC. Its protein is CASSLTGEETQYF. The full variable domain, its missing parts supplied by reference TRBV5-5 and TRBJ2-5, is DAGVTQSPTHLIKTRGQQVTLRCSPISGHKSVSWYQQVLGQGPQFIFQYYEKEERGRGNFPDRFSARQFPNYSSELNVNALLLGDSALYLCASSLTGEETQYFGPGTRLLVL.